The 31 T cell receptor beta chains below were found in one sample sequenced in a study of T-cell memory formation after mild COVID-19. Via MiXCR, TCRdb re-called the 5' RACE reads, giving one row per CDR3 protein. The data contain a few hundred thousand distinct CDR3 sequences, approximately 19% of them singletons. The sample consisted of PBMCs or a T cell subset sorted from them (not recorded which). The receptors derive from a man aged 18 to 30 who had mild COVID-19 (a few samples of this study predate the infection). Cell type and time point are not known.

This clonotype was observed a handful of times. J is TRBJ1-5 and V is TRBV7-2; D possibly corresponds to TRBD1 (5 bases). With 5 bases removed from V and 4 bases from J, the gap between germline ends came to 12 bases. The length of the CDR3 is 14 residues. In germline, CDR1 is SGHTA, CDR2 FQGNSA. The CDR3 DNA reads TGTGCCAGCAGCCCGGGACCGGGGAATCAGCCCCAGCATTTT. This codes for CASSPGPGNQPQHF.

This clonotype was recorded at least ten times. The chain has TRBV6-1 and TRBJ2-2; 10 nucleotides match TRBD1. From germline, CDR1 is MNHNS and CDR2 SASEGT. The CDR3 runs 15 residues. With 5 bases clipped from V and 3 bases from J, the junction kept 3 bases outside the gene matches. In nucleotides, the CDR3 is TGTGCCAGCAGTCGGACAGGGGGGGACACCGGGGAGCTGTTTTTT. This encodes CASSRTGGDTGELFF.

The chain couples TRBV4-3 to TRBJ2-4, with 9 nucleotides matching TRBD1. With 0 bases clipped from V and 1 base from J, the junction kept 13 bases outside the gene matches. The CDR3 spans 20 residues. CDR1 is LGHNA and CDR2 is YSLEER in the germline V gene. CDR3 nucleotides: TGCGCCAGCAGCCAAGAATGGGGGACAGGGATGGTAGTGGCCAAAAACATTCAGTACTTC. Encoded protein: CASSQEWGTGMVVAKNIQYF.

CDR3 in amino acids: CSVDRQGTEAFF. Written as DNA, the CDR3 is TGCAGCGTCGACCGACAGGGGACTGAAGCTTTCTTT. This chain uses TRBV29-1 with TRBJ1-1, with 8 bases identical to TRBD1. Germline CDR1 reads SQVTM; CDR2 reads ANQGSEA. The CDR3 is 12 residues long. With 6 bases clipped from V and 5 bases from J, the junction kept 5 bases outside the gene matches.

This chain connects TRBV19 to TRBJ2-7; D tentatively fits TRBD1 or TRBD2 (5 bases each). V was shortened by 5 bases and J by 5 bases, with 16 bases between the two germline ends. Germline V gene data show CDR1 as LNHDA and CDR2 as SQIVND (reference sequence). The CDR3 spans 14 residues. CDR3 protein: CASSRGDGGDEQYF. As DNA, the CDR3 is TGTGCCAGTAGTCGTGGGGACGGTGGCGACGAGCAGTACTTC.

V gene TRBV12-3 or TRBV12-4 combines with J gene TRBJ1-2; tentatively, D is TRBD1 (5 bases). V lost 6 bases, J lost 7 bases, and 15 bases lay in between. The CDR3 totals 13 residues. The CDR3 loop is CASRQGVGLGYTF. In nucleotides, the CDR3 is TGTGCCAGCAGACAAGGGGTTGGTCTTGGCTACACCTTC.

This clonotype was seen a few times. V is TRBV7-9 and J is TRBJ2-1, with D perhaps being TRBD1 or TRBD2 (5 bases each). Trimming took off 7 bases at V and 2 bases at J, with 18 bases between the two ends. The CDR3 is 16 residues long. Per germline, CDR1 SEHNR and CDR2 FQNEAQ (reference sequence). The CDR3 sequence is CASIQGWGSTYNEQFF. The CDR3 nucleotides read TGTGCCAGCATCCAGGGATGGGGGTCGACCTACAATGAGCAGTTCTTC.

The chain recombines TRBV12-3 or TRBV12-4 with TRBJ1-2; D is perhaps TRBD1 (6 bases). The germline V and J ends were trimmed by 6 bases and 5 bases, with 16 bases remaining between them. This CDR3 comprises 14 residues. The chain's CDR3 is CASRTRGLGYGYTF. CDR3 nucleotide sequence: TGTGCCAGCAGAACAAGGGGGTTAGGGTATGGCTACACCTTC.

The J gene is TRBJ2-3, the V gene TRBV6-2 or TRBV6-3; tentative D call: TRBD1 (5 bases). The CDR3 spans 15 residues. V lost 6 bases to trimming and J lost 0 bases, with 13 bases between them. CDR1 and CDR2 (germline): MNHEY, SVGEGT. The CDR3 DNA follows: TGTGCCAGCAGCGTTCAGGGTTTCAGCACAGATACGCAGTATTTT. Its translation: CASSVQGFSTDTQYF.

CDR3 sequence reads: CASSTRGPGYTF. Here the CDR3 DNA reads TGTGCCAGCAGCACCAGGGGGCCTGGCTACACCTTC. The V gene is TRBV5-6, the J gene TRBJ1-2; TRBD1 matches at 8 bases. With V trimmed by 4 bases and J by 7 bases, 3 bases remained unmatched. This CDR3 comprises 12 residues. Germline V lookup: CDR1 SGHDT, CDR2 YYEEEE.

This clonotype was observed a few times. The chain employs TRBV7-9 and TRBJ2-1; D is unresolved. CDR3 length: 15 residues. The germline CDR1 and CDR2 sequences are SEHNR and FQNEAQ (reference sequence). The germline V and J ends were trimmed by 5 bases and 2 bases, with 13 bases remaining between them. DNA for the CDR3: TGTGCCAGCAGCCTGCCGACAAGCCCCTACAATGAGCAGTTCTTC. This translates into CASSLPTSPYNEQFF.

The sample holds a few counts of this clonotype. J is TRBJ1-4 and V is TRBV6-2 or TRBV6-3; a weak D match, TRBD1 (5 bases). CDR1 and CDR2 from the germline V gene are MNHEY and SVGEGT. Trimming pared 6 bases from V and 3 bases from J, leaving 14 bases between. The CDR3 is made up of 15 amino acids. This CDR3 reads CASRSDGAANEKLFF. The CDR3 DNA follows: TGTGCCAGCAGATCAGACGGGGCGGCTAATGAAAAACTGTTTTTT.

In its sample, this clonotype was seen a few times. The V call is TRBV20-1, the J call TRBJ2-3; TRBD2 aligns across 8 bases. With 2 bases clipped from V and 0 bases from J, the junction kept 10 bases outside the gene matches. The germline gives CDR1 DFQATT, CDR2 SNEGSKA (reference sequence). The CDR3 runs to 17 residues. As DNA, the CDR3 is TGCAGTGCTAGAATGGTCTTGGGCGGGGGGAGCACAGATACGCAGTATTTT. This translates into CSARMVLGGGSTDTQYF.

V is TRBV6-6 and J is TRBJ2-2; D gene unclear. With 7 bases removed from V and 1 base from J, the gap between germline ends came to 7 bases. The CDR3 consists of 13 residues. Looked up from germline, CDR1 is MNHNY and CDR2 is SVGAGI (reference sequence). The CDR3 is CASTWGNTGELFF. DNA of the CDR3: TGTGCCAGCACCTGGGGGAACACCGGGGAGCTGTTTTTT.

CDR3 DNA: TGTGCCACCAGATGGACGGACAAGAAGACCCAGTACTTC. This sequence encodes CATRWTDKKTQYF. The chain couples TRBV10-3 to TRBJ2-5; the D gene is possibly TRBD1 (5 bases). From germline, CDR1 is ENHRY and CDR2 SYGVKD. The V and J ends lost 10 bases and 6 bases respectively, with 18 bases between them. The CDR3 is made up of 13 amino acids.

This sequence joins TRBV18 and TRBJ2-7; D remains unclear. Germline V gene data show CDR1 as KGHSH and CDR2 as LQKENI. The V end lost 5 bases, the J end lost 0 bases, and 11 bases lay between the germline ends. This CDR3 spans 14 amino acids. The CDR3 sequence: CASSLDGLSYEQYF. In nucleotides, the CDR3 is TGTGCCAGCTCATTGGACGGCCTCTCCTACGAGCAGTACTTC.

The V call is TRBV30, the J call TRBJ2-3; D is possibly TRBD1 or TRBD2 (5 bases each). The CDR3 is 12 amino acids. V lost 8 bases and J 6 bases, leaving 15 bases between the germline ends. Germline V gene data show CDR1 as GTSNPN and CDR2 as SVGIG (reference sequence). CDR3 amino acids: CAGTLGADTQYF. Written as DNA, the CDR3 is TGTGCCGGGACCCTGGGAGCGGATACGCAGTATTTT. The full variable domain, rest sourced from reference TRBV30 and TRBJ2-3, is SQTIHQWPATLVQPVGSPLSLECTVEGTSNPNLYWYRQAAGRGLQLLFYSVGIGQISSEVPQNLSASRPQDRQFILSSKKLLLSDSGFYLCAGTLGADTQYFGPGTRLTVL.

This chain links TRBV24-1 with TRBJ2-1, with D uncertain. Germline lookup yields CDR1 KGHDR and CDR2 SFDVKD. The CDR3 has 11 residues. V lost 1 base and J lost 8, with 2 bases in between. The DNA for the CDR3 is TGTGCCACCAGTGATTTTTATGAGCAGTTCTTC. Residues: CATSDFYEQFF.

This clonotype was counted between two and nine times. J is TRBJ1-1 and V is TRBV25-1; 7 positions agree with TRBD1. CDR3 length equals 15 residues. The germline V gene encodes CDR1 MGHDK and CDR2 SYGVNS. V shed 2 bases and J 1 base; nucleotides not matched to a gene: 4. The CDR3, as DNA: TGTGCCAGCAGTGAAAGAGGGACAGAGAACACTGAAGCTTTCTTT. Its protein is CASSERGTENTEAFF.

V gene TRBV7-2 combines with J gene TRBJ2-1; 10 positions match TRBD1. The V gene's germline CDR1 is SGHTA and CDR2 FQGNSA. V shed 5 bases and J 9 bases; nucleotides not matched to a gene: 7. The CDR3 sequence is 14 residues long. In DNA form, the CDR3 reads TGTGCCAGCAGCCTATCGACAGGGGGCGGTGAGCAGTTCTTC. Protein product: CASSLSTGGGEQFF. Based on the CDR3 plus reference TRBV7-2 and TRBJ2-1, the full variable domain is GAGVSQSPSNKVTEKGKDVELRCDPISGHTALYWYRQSLGQGLEFLIYFQGNSAPDKSGLPSDRFSAERTGGSVSTLTIQRTQQEDSAVYLCASSLSTGGGEQFFGPGTRLTVL.

The gene calls are TRBV20-1 and TRBJ2-3; 10 bases line up with TRBD2. The CDR3 extends over 17 amino acids. J was trimmed by 0 bases and V by 3 bases; bases with no gene match: 9. Germline CDR1 and CDR2: DFQATT and SNEGSKA (reference sequence). The CDR3, as DNA: TGCAGTGCTAGTAGTGGGTCTAGCGGGGGTAGCACAGATACGCAGTATTTT. Translating gives CSASSGSSGGSTDTQYF.

The sample holds one count of this clonotype. V gene TRBV7-9 combines with J gene TRBJ1-1; D uncertain. This CDR3 comprises 15 residues. Looked up from germline, CDR1 is SEHNR and CDR2 is FQNEAQ (reference sequence). The ends were cut back, 5 bases at V and 1 base at J, with 14 bases in the middle. The CDR3 bases are TGTGCCAGCAGCCCTAGGACCGCACCGAACACTGAAGCTTTCTTT. Translation: CASSPRTAPNTEAFF.

This rearrangement joins TRBV19 to TRBJ2-5; D possibly uses TRBD1 or TRBD2 (5 bases each). There are 15 residues in the CDR3. Germline loops: CDR1 LNHDA, CDR2 SQIVND (reference sequence). V gave up 3 bases and J gave up 5 bases, with 16 bases separating them. DNA of the CDR3: TGTGCCAGTAGTATTAGAGGGACCGCGGAGGAGACCCAGTACTTC. This encodes CASSIRGTAEETQYF.

V is TRBV7-9 and J is TRBJ2-1; possible D gene TRBD2, 5 bases. The V gene lost 0 bases and the J gene lost 9 bases, with 6 bases spanning the gap. The CDR3 consists of 12 residues. Germline CDR1 reads SEHNR; CDR2 reads FQNEAQ (reference sequence). The CDR3 DNA follows: TGTGCCAGCAGCTTAGCCGCGGGTGAGCAGTTCTTC. This sequence encodes CASSLAAGEQFF.

In its sample, this clonotype was seen once. The chain has TRBV9 and TRBJ2-3, with 11 positions matching TRBD2. The CDR3 runs 16 residues. Losses at the gene ends were 3 bases for V and 0 bases for J; bases not matched to a gene: 3. Germline V CDR1 and CDR2: SGDLS, YYNGEE. Here the CDR3 reads CASSGGLAVSTDTQYF. CDR3 nucleotides: TGTGCCAGCAGCGGGGGACTAGCGGTGAGCACAGATACGCAGTATTTT.

This clonotype appeared a few times. The V gene is TRBV5-1, the J gene TRBJ2-6; no firm D call. This CDR3 spans 15 amino acids. V dropped 4 bases and J dropped 0 bases, with 8 bases sitting between them. Germline-derived CDR1 and CDR2 are SGHRS and YFSETQ. Here the CDR3 DNA reads TGCGCCAGCAGCATTGGTGCCTCTGGGGCCAACGTCCTGACTTTC. Translating it yields CASSIGASGANVLTF.

As DNA, the CDR3 is TGTGCCAGCAGCTTAAGGGGGGCGGCAGATACGCAGTATTTT. It codes for CASSLRGAADTQYF. The chain recombines TRBV7-3 with TRBJ2-3; D may match TRBD1 or TRBD2 (6 bases each). Trimming removed 1 base from V and 4 bases from J, with 9 bases in between. The germline V gene has CDR1 SGHTA and CDR2 FQGTGA. This CDR3 is built from 14 residues.

The V call is TRBV10-3, the J call TRBJ2-7; D remains unclear. Trimming stripped 0 bases from V and 1 base from J, with 1 base between. This CDR3 has 12 amino acids. Germline V gene lookup returns CDR1 ENHRY and CDR2 SYGVKD. The CDR3 loop reads CAISESSYEQYV. Here the CDR3 DNA reads TGTGCCATCAGTGAGTCTTCCTACGAGCAGTACGTC.

This clonotype was picked up a small number of times. This chain connects TRBV12-3 or TRBV12-4 to TRBJ1-4, with 12 bases matching TRBD1. The J segment lost 8 bases and the V segment lost 6 bases, leaving 16 bases of the junction unmatched. The CDR3 covers 18 residues. The CDR3 coding sequence is TGTGCCAGCAGCCCCGGGAGCGGGACAGGGGGCGCTCGGGAAAAACTGTTTTTT. Amino acids: CASSPGSGTGGAREKLFF.

This clonotype has a handful of counts. The chain combines TRBV5-1 with TRBJ1-1; no firm D call. Germline V lookup: CDR1 SGHRS, CDR2 YFSETQ. The CDR3 consists of 13 residues. Trimming cost V 2 bases and J 1 base, with 6 bases left between them. The CDR3 DNA is TGCGCCAGCAGCTTTTGGGAGAACACTGAAGCTTTCTTT. The encoded protein is CASSFWENTEAFF.

The chain combines TRBV5-4 with TRBJ2-6, with 8 bases that match TRBD2. CDR1 is SGHNT and CDR2 is YYREEE in the germline V gene (reference sequence). V lost 4 bases and J lost 4; bases outside the gene matches: 7. The CDR3 contains 16 residues. CDR3 loop: CASSAPGGRGANVLTF. CDR3 nucleotides: TGTGCCAGCAGCGCCCCGGGGGGGCGCGGGGCCAACGTCCTGACTTTC. Full variable domain (missing parts from reference TRBV5-4 and TRBJ2-6): ETGVTQSPTHLIKTRGQQVTLRCSSQSGHNTVSWYQQALGQGPQFIFQYYREEENGRGNFPPRFSGLQFPNYSSELNVNALELDDSALYLCASSAPGGRGANVLTFGAGSRLTVL.